This T cell receptor (beta chain) comes out of a study of memory CD4+ T cells and cytomegalovirus serostatus. The study, taken as a whole, reports: The CMV-associated TCR signature appears largely within the CD4+ memory repertoire.

V lost 0 bases to trimming and J lost 0 bases, with 8 bases between them. Germline CDR1 MNHNY, CDR2 SVGAGI (reference sequence). CDR3 length: 16 residues. The sort gate was single viable CD3+CD4+CD8-CD45RO+ cells for memory CD4+ T cells. In the case of this clone: Its antigen is unknown.

Clones were read by immunoSEQ multiplex PCR, and TCRdb kept only the in-frame ones, dropping some. The sample has tens of thousands of clones, roughly 73% seen once. The sample comprised memory CD4+ T cells from blood. The TCR was taken from an adult in good health and CMV-seronegative. V gene TRBV6-6 combines with J gene TRBJ2-2; D gene uncertain. In DNA form, the CDR3 reads TGTGCCAGCAGTTACTCGGGATCGGCGAACACCGGGGAGCTGTTTTTT. It is translated as CASSYSGSANTGELFF.